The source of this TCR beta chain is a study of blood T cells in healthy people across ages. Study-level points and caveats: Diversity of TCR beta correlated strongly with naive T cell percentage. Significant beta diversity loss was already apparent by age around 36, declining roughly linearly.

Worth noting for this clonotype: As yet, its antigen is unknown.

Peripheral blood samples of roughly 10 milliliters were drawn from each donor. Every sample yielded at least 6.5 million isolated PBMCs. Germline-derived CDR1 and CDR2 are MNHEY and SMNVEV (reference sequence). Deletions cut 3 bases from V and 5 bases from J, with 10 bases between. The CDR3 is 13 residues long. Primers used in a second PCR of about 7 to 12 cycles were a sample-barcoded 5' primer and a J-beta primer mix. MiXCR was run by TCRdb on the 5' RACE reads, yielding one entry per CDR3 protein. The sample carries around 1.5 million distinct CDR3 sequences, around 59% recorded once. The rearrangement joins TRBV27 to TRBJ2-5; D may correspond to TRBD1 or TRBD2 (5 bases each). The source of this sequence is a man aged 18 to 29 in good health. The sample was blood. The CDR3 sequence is CASSFRREETQYF. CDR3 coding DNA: TGTGCCAGCAGTTTCCGCAGGGAGGAGACCCAGTACTTC.